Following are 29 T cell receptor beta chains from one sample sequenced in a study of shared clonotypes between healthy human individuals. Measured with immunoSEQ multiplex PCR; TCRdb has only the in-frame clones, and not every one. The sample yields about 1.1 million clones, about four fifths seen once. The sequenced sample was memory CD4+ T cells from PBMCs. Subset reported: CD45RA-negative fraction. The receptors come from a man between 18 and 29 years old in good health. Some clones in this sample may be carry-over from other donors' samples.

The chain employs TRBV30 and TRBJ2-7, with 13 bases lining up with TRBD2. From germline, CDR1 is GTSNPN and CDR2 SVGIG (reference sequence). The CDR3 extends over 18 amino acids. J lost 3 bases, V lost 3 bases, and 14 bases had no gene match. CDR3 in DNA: TGTGCCTGGAGCATGAGGACAGCCCGACTAGCGGGAGGCTACGAGCAGTACTTC. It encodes CAWSMRTARLAGGYEQYF.

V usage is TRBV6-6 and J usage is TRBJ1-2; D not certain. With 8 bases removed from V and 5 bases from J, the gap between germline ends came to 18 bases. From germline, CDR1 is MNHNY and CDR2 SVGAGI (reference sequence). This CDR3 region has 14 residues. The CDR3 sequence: CASLPFLTEYGYTF. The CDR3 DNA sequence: TGTGCCAGCCTACCCTTTCTCACGGAGTATGGCTACACCTTC.

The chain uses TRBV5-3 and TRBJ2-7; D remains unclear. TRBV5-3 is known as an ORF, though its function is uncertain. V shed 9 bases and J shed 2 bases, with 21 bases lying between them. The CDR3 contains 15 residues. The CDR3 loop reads CATSRAKGPAYEQYF. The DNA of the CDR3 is TGTGCCACCTCCCGGGCAAAAGGGCCCGCCTACGAGCAGTACTTC.

The CDR3: CASSKLGEGGRGPTPGSNQPQHF. CDR3 nucleotides: TGTGCCAGCAGCAAACTGGGGGAAGGGGGGCGAGGGCCCACCCCTGGGAGCAATCAGCCCCAGCATTTT. The chain carries TRBV21-1 and TRBJ1-5. TRBV21-1 is a pseudogene locus. The CDR3 contains 23 residues.

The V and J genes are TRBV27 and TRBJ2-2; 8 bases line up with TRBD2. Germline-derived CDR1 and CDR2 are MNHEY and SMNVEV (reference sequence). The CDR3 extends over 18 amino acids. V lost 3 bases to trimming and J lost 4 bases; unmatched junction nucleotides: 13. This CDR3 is CASSFSFLAGRGTGELFF. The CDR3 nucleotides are TGTGCCAGCAGTTTTTCGTTCCTAGCGGGTCGGGGCACCGGGGAGCTGTTTTTT.

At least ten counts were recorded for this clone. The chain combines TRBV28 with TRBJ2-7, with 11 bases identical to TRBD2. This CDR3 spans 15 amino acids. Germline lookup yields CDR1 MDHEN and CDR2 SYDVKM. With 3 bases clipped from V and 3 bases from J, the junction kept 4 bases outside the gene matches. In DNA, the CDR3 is TGTGCCAGCAGTTTTCCCGGGACTAGCGGCTACGAGCAGTACTTC. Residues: CASSFPGTSGYEQYF.

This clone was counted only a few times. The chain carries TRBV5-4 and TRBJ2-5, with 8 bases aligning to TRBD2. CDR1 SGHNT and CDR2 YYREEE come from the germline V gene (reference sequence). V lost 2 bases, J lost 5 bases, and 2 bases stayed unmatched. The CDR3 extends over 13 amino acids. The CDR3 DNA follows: TGTGCCAGCAGCTTCCCGGGGGGGGAGACCCAGTACTTC. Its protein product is CASSFPGGETQYF.

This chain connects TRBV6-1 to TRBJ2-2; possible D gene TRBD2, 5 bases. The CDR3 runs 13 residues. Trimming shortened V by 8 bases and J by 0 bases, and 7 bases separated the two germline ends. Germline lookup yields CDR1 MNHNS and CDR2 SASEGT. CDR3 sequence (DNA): TGTGCCAGCTTCGGGGCGAACACCGGGGAGCTGTTTTTT. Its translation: CASFGANTGELFF.

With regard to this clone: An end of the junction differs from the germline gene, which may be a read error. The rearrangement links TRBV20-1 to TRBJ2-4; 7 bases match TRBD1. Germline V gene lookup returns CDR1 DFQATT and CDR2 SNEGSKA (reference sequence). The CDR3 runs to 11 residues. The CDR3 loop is CSARDRGPGIF. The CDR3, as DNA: TGCAGTGCTAGAGATAGGGGGCCGGGGATTTTC.

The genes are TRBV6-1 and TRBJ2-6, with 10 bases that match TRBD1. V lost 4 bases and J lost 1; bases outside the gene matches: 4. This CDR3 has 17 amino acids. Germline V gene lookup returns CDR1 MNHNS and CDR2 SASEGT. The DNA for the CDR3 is TGTGCCAGCAGTGCTCGGGACAGGGGATCTGGGGCCAACGTCCTGACTTTC. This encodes CASSARDRGSGANVLTF.

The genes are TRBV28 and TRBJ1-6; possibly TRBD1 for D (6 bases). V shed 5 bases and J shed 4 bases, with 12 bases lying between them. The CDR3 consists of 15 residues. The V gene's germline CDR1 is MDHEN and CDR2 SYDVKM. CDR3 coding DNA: TGTGCCAGCAGTCCCGGGACACCTTATAATTCACCCCTCCACTTT. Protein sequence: CASSPGTPYNSPLHF.

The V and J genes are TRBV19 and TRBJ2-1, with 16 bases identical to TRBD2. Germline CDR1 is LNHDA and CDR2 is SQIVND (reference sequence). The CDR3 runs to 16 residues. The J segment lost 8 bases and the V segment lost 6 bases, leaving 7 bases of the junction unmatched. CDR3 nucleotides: TGTGCCAGTAGGATGACCGGGACTAGCGGGAGGGATGAGCAGTTCTTC. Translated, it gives CASRMTGTSGRDEQFF. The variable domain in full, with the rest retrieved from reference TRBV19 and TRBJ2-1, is DGGITQSPKYLFRKEGQNVTLSCEQNLNHDAMYWYRQDPGQGLRLIYYSQIVNDFQKGDIAEGYSVSREKKESFPLTVTSAQKNPTAFYLCASRMTGTSGRDEQFFGPGTRLTVL.

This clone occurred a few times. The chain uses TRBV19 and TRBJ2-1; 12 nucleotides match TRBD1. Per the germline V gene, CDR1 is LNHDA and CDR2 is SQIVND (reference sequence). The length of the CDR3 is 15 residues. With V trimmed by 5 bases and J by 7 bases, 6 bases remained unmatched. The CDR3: CASSLGQGARNEQFF. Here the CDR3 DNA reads TGTGCCAGTAGTTTGGGACAGGGGGCAAGGAATGAGCAGTTCTTC.

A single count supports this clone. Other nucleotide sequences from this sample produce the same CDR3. In nucleotides, the CDR3 is TGTGCCAGCAGCGTAGGAGGGACAGACGCCGAAAAACTGTTTTTT. This encodes CASSVGGTDAEKLFF. The chain has TRBV9 and TRBJ1-4; 7 nucleotides agree with TRBD1. Germline V lookup: CDR1 SGDLS, CDR2 YYNGEE. The V gene end was trimmed by 0 bases and the J gene end by 8 bases; junction bases not matched to a gene: 7. The CDR3 runs to 15 residues.

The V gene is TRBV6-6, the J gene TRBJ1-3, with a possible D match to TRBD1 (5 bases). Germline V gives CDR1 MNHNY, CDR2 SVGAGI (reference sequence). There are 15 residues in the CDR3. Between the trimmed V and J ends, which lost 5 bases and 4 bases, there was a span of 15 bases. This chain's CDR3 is CASSTPGGIGNTIYF. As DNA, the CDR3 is TGTGCCAGCAGTACCCCGGGGGGGATCGGAAACACCATATATTTT.

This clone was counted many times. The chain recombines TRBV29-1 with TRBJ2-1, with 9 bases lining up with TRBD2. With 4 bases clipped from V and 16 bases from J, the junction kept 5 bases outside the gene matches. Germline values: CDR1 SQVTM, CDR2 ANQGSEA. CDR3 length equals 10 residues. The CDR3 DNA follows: TGCAGCGTTGCCCTAGCGGGATATTTCTTC. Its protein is CSVALAGYFF.

The CDR3 region has the DNA TGCGCCAGCAGCTGGGCCCTGAACAATGAGCAGTTCTTC. Amino acid sequence: CASSWALNNEQFF. V and J are TRBV5-1 and TRBJ2-1; D gene uncertain. The V end was cut by 3 bases, the J end by 5 bases, with 9 bases between. Germline lookup yields CDR1 SGHRS and CDR2 YFSETQ. The CDR3 is 13 residues long. The full variable domain, its missing parts supplied by reference TRBV5-1 and TRBJ2-1, is KAGVTQTPRYLIKTRGQQVTLSCSPISGHRSVSWYQQTPGQGLQFLFEYFSETQRNKGNFPGRFSGRQFSNSRSEMNVSTLELGDSALYLCASSWALNNEQFFGPGTRLTVL.

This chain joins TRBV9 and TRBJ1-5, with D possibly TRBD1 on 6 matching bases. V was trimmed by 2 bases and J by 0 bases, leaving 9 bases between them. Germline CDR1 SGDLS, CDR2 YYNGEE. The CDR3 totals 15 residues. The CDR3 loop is CASSVDSSSNQPQHF. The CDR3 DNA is TGTGCCAGCAGCGTGGACAGTTCTAGCAATCAGCCCCAGCATTTT.

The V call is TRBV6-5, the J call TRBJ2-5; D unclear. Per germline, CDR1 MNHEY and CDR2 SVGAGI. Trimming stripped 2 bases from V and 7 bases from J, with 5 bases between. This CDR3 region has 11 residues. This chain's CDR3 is CASSYKGTQYF. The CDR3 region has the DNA TGTGCCAGCAGTTACAAGGGGACCCAGTACTTC.

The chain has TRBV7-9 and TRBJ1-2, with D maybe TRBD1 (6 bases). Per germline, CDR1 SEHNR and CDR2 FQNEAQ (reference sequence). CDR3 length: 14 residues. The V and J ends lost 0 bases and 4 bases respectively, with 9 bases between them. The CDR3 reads CASSLAGRGYGYTF. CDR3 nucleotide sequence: TGTGCCAGCAGCTTAGCGGGCAGGGGCTATGGCTACACCTTC. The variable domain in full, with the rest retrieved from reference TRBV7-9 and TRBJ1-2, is DTGVSQNPRHKITKRGQNVTFRCDPISEHNRLYWYRQTLGQGPEFLTYFQNEAQLEKSRLLSDRFSAERPKGSFSTLEIQRTEQGDSAMYLCASSLAGRGYGYTFGSGTRLTVV.

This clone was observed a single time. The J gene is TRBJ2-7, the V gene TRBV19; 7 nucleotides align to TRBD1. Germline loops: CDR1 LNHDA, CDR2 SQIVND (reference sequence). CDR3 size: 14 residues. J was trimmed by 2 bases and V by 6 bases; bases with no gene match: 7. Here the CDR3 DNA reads TGTGCCAGTAGCAACCGGGACAGAGCCTACGAGCAGTACTTC. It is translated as CASSNRDRAYEQYF.

The CDR3 bases are TGTGCCAGCAGCTTGTACAGACAAGAGACCCAGTACTTC. It specifies CASSLYRQETQYF. This chain uses TRBV5-6 with TRBJ2-5; D ambiguous. V shed 1 base and J shed 2 bases, with 6 bases lying between them. This CDR3 contains 13 residues. From germline, CDR1 is SGHDT and CDR2 YYEEEE.

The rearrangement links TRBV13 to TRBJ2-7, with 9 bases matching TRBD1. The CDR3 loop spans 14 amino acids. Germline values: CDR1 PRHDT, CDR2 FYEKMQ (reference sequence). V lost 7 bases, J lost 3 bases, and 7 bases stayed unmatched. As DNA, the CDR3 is TGTGCCAGCACGTTGACAGGGGGGAACTACGAGCAGTACTTC. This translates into CASTLTGGNYEQYF. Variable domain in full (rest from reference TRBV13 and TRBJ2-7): AAGVIQSPRHLIKEKRETATLKCYPIPRHDTVYWYQQGPGQDPQFLISFYEKMQSDKGSIPDRFSAQQFSDYHSELNMSSLELGDSALYFCASTLTGGNYEQYFGPGTRLTVT.

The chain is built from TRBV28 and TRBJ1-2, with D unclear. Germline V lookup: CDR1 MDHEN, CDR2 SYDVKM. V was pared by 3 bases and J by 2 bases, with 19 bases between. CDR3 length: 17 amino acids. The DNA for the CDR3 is TGTGCCAGCAGTTTCCGAGACCTTGGTTTGGGGAACTATGGCTACACCTTC. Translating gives CASSFRDLGLGNYGYTF.

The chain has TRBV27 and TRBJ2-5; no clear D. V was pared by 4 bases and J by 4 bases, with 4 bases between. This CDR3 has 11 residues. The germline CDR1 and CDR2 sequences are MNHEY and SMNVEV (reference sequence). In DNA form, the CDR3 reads TGTGCCAGCAGTTCGGCAGAGACCCAGTACTTC. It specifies CASSSAETQYF.

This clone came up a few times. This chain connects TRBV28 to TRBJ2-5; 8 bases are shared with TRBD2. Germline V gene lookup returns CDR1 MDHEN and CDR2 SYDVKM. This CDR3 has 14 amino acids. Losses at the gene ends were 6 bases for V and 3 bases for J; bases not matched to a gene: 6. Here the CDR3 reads CASRAQAGEETQYF. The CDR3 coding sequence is TGTGCCAGCAGGGCCCAAGCGGGAGAAGAGACCCAGTACTTC.

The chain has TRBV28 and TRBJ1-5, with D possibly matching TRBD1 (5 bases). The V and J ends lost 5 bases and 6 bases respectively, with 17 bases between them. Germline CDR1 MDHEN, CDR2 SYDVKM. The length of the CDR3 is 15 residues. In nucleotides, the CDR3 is TGTGCCAGCAGTCACGCGATGGGACTGGCTCAGCCCCAGCATTTT. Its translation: CASSHAMGLAQPQHF.

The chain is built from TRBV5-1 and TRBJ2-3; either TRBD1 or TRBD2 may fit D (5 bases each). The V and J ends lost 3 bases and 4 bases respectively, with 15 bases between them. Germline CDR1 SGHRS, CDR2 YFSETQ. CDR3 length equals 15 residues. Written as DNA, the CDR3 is TGCGCCAGCAGCTATGGGACGGCGCCCCCAGATACGCAGTATTTT. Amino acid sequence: CASSYGTAPPDTQYF.

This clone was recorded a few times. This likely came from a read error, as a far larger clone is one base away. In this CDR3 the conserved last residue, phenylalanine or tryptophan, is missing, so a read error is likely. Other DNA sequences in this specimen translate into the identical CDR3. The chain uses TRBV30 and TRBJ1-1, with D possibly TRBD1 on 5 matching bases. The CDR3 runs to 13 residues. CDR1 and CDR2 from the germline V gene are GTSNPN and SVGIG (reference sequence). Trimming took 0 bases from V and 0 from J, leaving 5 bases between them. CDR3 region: CAWSVGVNTEAFS. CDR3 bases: TGTGCCTGGAGTGTGGGGGTGAACACTGAAGCTTTCTCT.